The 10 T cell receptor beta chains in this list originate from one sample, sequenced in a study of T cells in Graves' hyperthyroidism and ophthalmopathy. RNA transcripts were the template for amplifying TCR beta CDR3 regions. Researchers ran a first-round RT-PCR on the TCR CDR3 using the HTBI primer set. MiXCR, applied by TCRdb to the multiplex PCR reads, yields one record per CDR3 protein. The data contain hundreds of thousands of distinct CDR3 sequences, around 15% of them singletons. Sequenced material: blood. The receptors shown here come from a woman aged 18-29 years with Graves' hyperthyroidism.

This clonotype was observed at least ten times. The CDR3 DNA follows: TGTGCCAGCAGCTTAGTCCCCAGCGGGAGCTCCTACGAGCAGTACTTC. Translated, it gives CASSLVPSGSSYEQYF. The V gene is TRBV7-9, the J gene TRBJ2-7; 8 nucleotides agree with TRBD2. The CDR3 length is 16 residues. Trimming took 1 base from V and 0 from J; bases not matched to a gene: 5. CDR1 is SEHNR and CDR2 is FQNEAQ in the germline V gene (reference sequence). The entire variable domain, with the rest obtained from reference TRBV7-9 and TRBJ2-7, is as follows: DTGVSQNPRHKITKRGQNVTFRCDPISEHNRLYWYRQTLGQGPEFLTYFQNEAQLEKSRLLSDRFSAERPKGSFSTLEIQRTEQGDSAMYLCASSLVPSGSSYEQYFGPGTRLTVT.

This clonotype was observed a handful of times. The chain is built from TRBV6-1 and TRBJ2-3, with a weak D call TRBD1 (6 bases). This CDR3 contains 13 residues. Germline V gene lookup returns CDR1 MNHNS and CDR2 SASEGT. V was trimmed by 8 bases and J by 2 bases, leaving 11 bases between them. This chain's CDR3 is CASGGQYTDTQYF. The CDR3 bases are TGTGCCAGCGGCGGACAGTACACAGATACGCAGTATTTT.

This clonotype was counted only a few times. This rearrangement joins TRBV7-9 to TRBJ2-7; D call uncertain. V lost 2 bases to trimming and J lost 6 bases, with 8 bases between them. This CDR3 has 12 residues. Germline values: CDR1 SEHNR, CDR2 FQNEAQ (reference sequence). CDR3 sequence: CASSLYDFEQYF. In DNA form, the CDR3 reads TGTGCCAGCAGCTTATACGATTTCGAGCAGTACTTC.

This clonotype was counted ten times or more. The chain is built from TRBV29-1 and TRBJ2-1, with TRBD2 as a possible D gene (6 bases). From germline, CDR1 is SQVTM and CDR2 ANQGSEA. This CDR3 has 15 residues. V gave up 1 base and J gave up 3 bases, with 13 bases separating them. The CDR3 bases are TGCAGCGTTGAAGGAGTTAGCGGACACTACAATGAGCAGTTCTTC. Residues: CSVEGVSGHYNEQFF.

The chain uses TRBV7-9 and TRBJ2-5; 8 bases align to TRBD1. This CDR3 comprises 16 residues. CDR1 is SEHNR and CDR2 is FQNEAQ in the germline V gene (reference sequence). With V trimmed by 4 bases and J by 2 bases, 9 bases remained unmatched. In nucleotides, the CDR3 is TGTGCCAGCAGCTCTTGGACAGGGACGACTCAAGAGACCCAGTACTTC. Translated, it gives CASSSWTGTTQETQYF.

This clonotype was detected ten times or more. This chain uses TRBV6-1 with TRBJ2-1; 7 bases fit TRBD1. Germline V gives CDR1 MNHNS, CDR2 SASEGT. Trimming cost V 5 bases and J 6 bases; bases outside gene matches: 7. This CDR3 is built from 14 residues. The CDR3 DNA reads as TGTGCCAGCAGTAGCCGGGACAGTCTCAATGAGCAGTTCTTC. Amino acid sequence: CASSSRDSLNEQFF.

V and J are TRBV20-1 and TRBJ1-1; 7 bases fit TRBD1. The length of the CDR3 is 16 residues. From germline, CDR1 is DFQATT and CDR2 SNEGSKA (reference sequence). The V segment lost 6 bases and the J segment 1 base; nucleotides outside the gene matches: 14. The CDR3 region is CSASSLRQGRNTEAFF. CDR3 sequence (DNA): TGCAGTGCCAGCAGCCTTCGACAGGGAAGGAACACTGAAGCTTTCTTT.

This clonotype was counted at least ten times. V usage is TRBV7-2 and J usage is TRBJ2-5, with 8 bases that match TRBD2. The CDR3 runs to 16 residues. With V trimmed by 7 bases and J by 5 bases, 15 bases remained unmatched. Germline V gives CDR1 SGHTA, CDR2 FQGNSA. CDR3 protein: CASNFRPGTRMETQYF. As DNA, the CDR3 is TGTGCCAGCAACTTTAGACCCGGGACTAGAATGGAGACCCAGTACTTC. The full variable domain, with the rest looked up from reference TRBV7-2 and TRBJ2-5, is GAGVSQSPSNKVTEKGKDVELRCDPISGHTALYWYRQSLGQGLEFLIYFQGNSAPDKSGLPSDRFSAERTGGSVSTLTIQRTQQEDSAVYLCASNFRPGTRMETQYFGPGTRLLVL.

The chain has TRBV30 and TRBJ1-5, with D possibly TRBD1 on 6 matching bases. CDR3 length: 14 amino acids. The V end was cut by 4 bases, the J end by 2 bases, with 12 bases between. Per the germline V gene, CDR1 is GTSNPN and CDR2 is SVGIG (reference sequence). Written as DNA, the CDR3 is TGTGCCTGGACAACGGACAGCGGCAATCAGCCCCAGCATTTT. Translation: CAWTTDSGNQPQHF.

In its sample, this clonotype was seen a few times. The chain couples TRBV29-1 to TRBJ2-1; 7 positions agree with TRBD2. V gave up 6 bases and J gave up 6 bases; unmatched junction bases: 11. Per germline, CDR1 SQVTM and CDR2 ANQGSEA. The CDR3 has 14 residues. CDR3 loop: CSVRTAGATNEQFF. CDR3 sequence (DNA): TGCAGCGTGAGAACGGCGGGAGCTACCAATGAGCAGTTCTTC.